The T cell receptor beta chain under discussion was sequenced for a study of cytomegalovirus exposure and HLA in healthy donors. V was pared by 4 bases and J by 5 bases, with 12 bases between. The CDR3 loop spans 14 amino acids. Germline V lookup: CDR1 MDHEN, CDR2 SYDVKM. Details on this clone: Its specificity is unknown.

Amplification used 60 Vbeta primers and 13 Jbeta primers. Profiling relied on immunoSEQ multiplex PCR, and the TCRdb table lists in-frame clones only, not all of them. The profile shows about 160,000 clones, 83% of them singletons. Study observations and caveats: Sequencing artifact likely explains a cluster of highly shared sequence variants. It was taken for granted in presence/absence analyses that sequencing depth across donors was roughly uniform. Most TCR sequences showed up rarely, but some public TCRs showed up in many donors. Later analysis associated a missense DCLRE1C variant with TCR beta V- and J-gene trimming.

The sample consisted of PBMCs. The TCR was taken from a man aged 50 to 59 in good health and CMV-seropositive. The V and J genes are TRBV28 and TRBJ1-5; perhaps TRBD1 as D (5 bases). CDR3 region: CASSSSLGDQPQHF. The CDR3 DNA sequence: TGTGCCAGCAGTTCCTCATTAGGGGATCAGCCCCAGCATTTT.